This T cell receptor beta chain derives from a study of CD8 T cells in Susac syndrome. The multiple sclerosis controls were treatment-naive patients affected by stable or active relapsing-remitting disease. V lost 4 bases and J lost 9, with 14 bases in between. The CDR3 sequence is 14 residues long. Germline values: CDR1 SGHRS, CDR2 YFSETQ. Random hexamers were used to reverse transcribe the RNA input (about 0.5 to 1 ug). An immunoSEQ multiplex PCR generated amplified TCR beta CDR3 products spanning 54 Vbeta and 13 Jbeta. From the immunoSEQ multiplex PCR reads, TCRdb called clonotypes with MiXCR, one entry per CDR3 protein. The sample consists of some 190,000 distinct CDR3 sequences, nearly 97% of them appearing once.

The rearrangement joins TRBV5-1 to TRBJ1-6; D is perhaps TRBD1 (6 bases). This TCR was sampled from a human donor with multiple sclerosis. What was sequenced was CD4+ T cells from PBMCs. The CDR3 DNA reads as TGCGCCAGCAGCCTACCGGGACAACTTTCACCCCTCCACTTT. This sequence encodes CASSLPGQLSPLHF.